The entry below gives a single T cell receptor (beta chain) sequence along with its context. Antigen unknown. The sample originates from a study of T cell responses to AZD1222 COVID-19 vaccine. Points from the study as a whole: The span of vaccine-associated CD4 TCRs extended across spike, with dominance at 160-218 and 743-854. Baseline serostatus was positive in only six AZD1222 recipients. Nearly half of the spike-specific TCRs reportedly recognize variant regions that carry no mutations. An increase in Spike-specific TCR breadth and depth was observed after two AZD1222 doses.

Germline V CDR1 and CDR2: LNHDA, SQIVND (reference sequence). This CDR3 contains 15 residues. V shed 4 bases and J 8 bases; nucleotides not matched to a gene: 9. This table comes from immunoSEQ multiplex PCR, and its TCRdb copy is limited to in-frame clones, with some not included. The table lists roughly 150,000 clones, 85% to 95% of them singletons. The clonotype originates from an adult in good health. The chain links TRBV19 to TRBJ2-1, with 9 positions matching TRBD2. Here the sequenced sample was peripheral blood, taken on day 0 of AZD1222 vaccination. CDR3 sequence: CASSSGRAGEDEQFF. The CDR3 coding sequence is TGTGCCAGTAGTAGCGGGAGGGCCGGGGAGGATGAGCAGTTCTTC.